The rows below give T cell receptor beta chains drawn from one sample of a study of T-cell memory formation after mild COVID-19. TCRdb called the 5' RACE reads again in MiXCR, with one record for every CDR3 protein. The sample has more than 350,000 distinct CDR3 sequences; 21% are singletons. Input material: PBMCs or a T cell subset sorted from them (not recorded which). Receptor source: an adult woman who had mild COVID-19 (a few samples of this study predate the infection). Cell type and time point are not known. CDR3s include the opening cysteine and the closing phenylalanine or tryptophan. D genes are given only for firm matches. Some rows mark clone size as missing; the rest say once, few, many or name a class of expanded clone.

clone_size: -; j_call: TRBJ1-1; d_call: TRBD1; v_call: TRBV4-1; cdr3_aa: CASSQVVTGRGTEAFF; cdr3_nt: TGCGCCAGCAGCCAAGTCGTAACGGGCAGGGGGACTGAAGCTTTCTTT
clone_size: -; j_call: TRBJ2-7; d_call: -; v_call: TRBV6-2/TRBV6-3; cdr3_aa: CASSYGIGGYEQYF; cdr3_nt: TGTGCCAGCAGTTACGGGATCGGGGGCTACGAGCAGTACTTC
clone_size: -; j_call: TRBJ1-1; d_call: -; v_call: TRBV28; cdr3_aa: CASTLNRGTEAFF; cdr3_nt: TGTGCCAGCACCCTCAACCGGGGAACTGAAGCTTTCTTT
clone_size: -; j_call: TRBJ1-1; d_call: -; v_call: TRBV7-2; cdr3_aa: CASSFWGAVNTEAFF; cdr3_nt: TGTGCCAGCAGCTTTTGGGGGGCCGTGAACACTGAAGCTTTCTTT
clone_size: -; j_call: TRBJ1-6; d_call: -; v_call: TRBV6-1; cdr3_aa: CASSELGVSSPLHF; cdr3_nt: TGTGCCAGCAGTGAATTGGGTGTAAGTTCACCCCTCCACTTT
clone_size: -; j_call: TRBJ1-6; d_call: -; v_call: TRBV25-1; cdr3_aa: CASSGGNSPLHF; cdr3_nt: TGTGCCAGCAGTGGTGGTAATTCACCCCTCCACTTT
clone_size: -; j_call: TRBJ2-7; d_call: -; v_call: TRBV5-1; cdr3_aa: CASSLDSASSYEQYF; cdr3_nt: TGCGCCAGCAGCTTGGACAGTGCCAGCTCCTACGAGCAGTACTTC
clone_size: -; j_call: TRBJ1-3; d_call: TRBD1; v_call: TRBV7-2; cdr3_aa: CASSPQGALGNTIYF; cdr3_nt: TGTGCCAGCAGCCCTCAGGGGGCGCTTGGAAACACCATATATTTT
clone_size: -; j_call: TRBJ1-4; d_call: -; v_call: TRBV15; cdr3_aa: CATRVFQGNEKLFF; cdr3_nt: TGTGCCACCAGAGTGTTTCAGGGTAATGAAAAACTGTTTTTT
clone_size: few; j_call: TRBJ1-5; d_call: -; v_call: TRBV29-1; cdr3_aa: CSVGTLEGQPQHF; cdr3_nt: TGCAGCGTTGGGACGCTAGAGGGTCAGCCCCAGCATTTT
clone_size: few; j_call: TRBJ2-3; d_call: TRBD1; v_call: TRBV12-3/TRBV12-4; cdr3_aa: CASRNQGVSADTQYF; cdr3_nt: TGTGCCAGCAGGAATCAGGGGGTCAGCGCAGATACGCAGTATTTT
clone_size: -; j_call: TRBJ2-7; d_call: TRBD1; v_call: TRBV4-3; cdr3_aa: CASSQERDSHYEQYF; cdr3_nt: TGCGCCAGCAGCCAAGAACGGGACAGTCACTACGAGCAGTACTTC
clone_size: -; j_call: TRBJ2-3; d_call: -; v_call: TRBV10-3; cdr3_aa: CAISGSGDTQYF; cdr3_nt: TGTGCCATCAGTGGATCAGGGGATACGCAGTATTTT
clone_size: -; j_call: TRBJ2-7; d_call: -; v_call: TRBV29-1; cdr3_aa: CSVEDLSSYEQYF; cdr3_nt: TGCAGCGTTGAAGATCTTAGTTCCTACGAGCAGTACTTC
clone_size: -; j_call: TRBJ2-3; d_call: -; v_call: TRBV5-5; cdr3_aa: CASSLGRQSTDTQYF; cdr3_nt: TGTGCCAGCAGCTTAGGACGACAAAGCACAGATACGCAGTATTTT
clone_size: many; j_call: TRBJ2-2; d_call: TRBD1; v_call: TRBV5-5; cdr3_aa: CASSLAGTANTGELFF; cdr3_nt: TGTGCCAGCAGCTTGGCCGGGACAGCGAACACCGGGGAGCTGTTTTTT
clone_size: -; j_call: TRBJ1-1; d_call: TRBD1; v_call: TRBV7-9; cdr3_aa: CASSVRDRGHTEAFF; cdr3_nt: TGTGCCAGCAGCGTCAGGGACAGAGGACACACTGAAGCTTTCTTT
clone_size: -; j_call: TRBJ1-1; d_call: TRBD1; v_call: TRBV5-1; cdr3_aa: CASSQGQENTEAFF; cdr3_nt: TGCGCCAGCAGCCAGGGACAGGAGAACACTGAAGCTTTCTTT
clone_size: -; j_call: TRBJ2-7; d_call: TRBD2; v_call: TRBV12-3/TRBV12-4; cdr3_aa: CASSLVAGERYEQYF; cdr3_nt: TGTGCCAGCAGTTTAGTGGCGGGAGAGAGGTACGAGCAGTACTTC
clone_size: -; j_call: TRBJ2-3; d_call: TRBD2; v_call: TRBV2; cdr3_aa: CASNLGVLAGGNTDTQYF; cdr3_nt: TGTGCCAGCAATCTAGGAGTGCTAGCGGGGGGTAACACAGATACGCAGTATTTT
clone_size: few; j_call: TRBJ2-1; d_call: -; v_call: TRBV12-3/TRBV12-4; cdr3_aa: CASSLVRRSLYNEQFF; cdr3_nt: TGTGCCAGCAGTTTAGTGAGGAGAAGCCTCTACAATGAGCAGTTCTTC
clone_size: -; j_call: TRBJ2-7; d_call: TRBD2; v_call: TRBV12-3/TRBV12-4; cdr3_aa: CASSFSGRDNYEQYF; cdr3_nt: TGTGCCAGCAGTTTTAGCGGGAGGGATAACTACGAGCAGTACTTC
clone_size: -; j_call: TRBJ2-1; d_call: TRBD2; v_call: TRBV7-3; cdr3_aa: CASSISGSEYNEQFF; cdr3_nt: TGTGCCAGCAGCATCAGCGGGAGCGAGTACAATGAGCAGTTCTTC
clone_size: many; j_call: TRBJ2-1; d_call: TRBD2; v_call: TRBV12-3/TRBV12-4; cdr3_aa: CASSLASGGTRVF; cdr3_nt: TGTGCCAGCAGTTTAGCTAGCGGGGGGACCCGCGTCTTC
clone_size: few; j_call: TRBJ1-1; d_call: TRBD1; v_call: TRBV5-1; cdr3_aa: CASSPRQGPIDTEAFF; cdr3_nt: TGCGCCAGCAGCCCGAGACAGGGTCCTATCGACACTGAAGCTTTCTTT